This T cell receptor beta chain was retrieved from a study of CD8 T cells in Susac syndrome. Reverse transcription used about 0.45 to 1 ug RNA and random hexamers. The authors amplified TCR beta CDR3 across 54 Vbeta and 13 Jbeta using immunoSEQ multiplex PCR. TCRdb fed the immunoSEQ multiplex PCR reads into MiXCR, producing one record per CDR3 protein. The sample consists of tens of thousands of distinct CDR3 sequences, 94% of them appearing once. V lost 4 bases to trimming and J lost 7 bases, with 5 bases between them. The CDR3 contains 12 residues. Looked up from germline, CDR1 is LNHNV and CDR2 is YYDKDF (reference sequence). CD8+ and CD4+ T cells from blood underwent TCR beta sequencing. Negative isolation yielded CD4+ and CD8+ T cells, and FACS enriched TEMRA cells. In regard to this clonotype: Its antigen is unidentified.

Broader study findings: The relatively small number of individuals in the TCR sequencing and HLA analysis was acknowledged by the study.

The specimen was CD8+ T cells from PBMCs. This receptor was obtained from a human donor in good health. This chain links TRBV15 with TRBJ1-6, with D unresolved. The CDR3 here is CATSKENSPLHF. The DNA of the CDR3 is TGTGCCACCAGCAAGGAAAATTCACCCCTCCACTTT.